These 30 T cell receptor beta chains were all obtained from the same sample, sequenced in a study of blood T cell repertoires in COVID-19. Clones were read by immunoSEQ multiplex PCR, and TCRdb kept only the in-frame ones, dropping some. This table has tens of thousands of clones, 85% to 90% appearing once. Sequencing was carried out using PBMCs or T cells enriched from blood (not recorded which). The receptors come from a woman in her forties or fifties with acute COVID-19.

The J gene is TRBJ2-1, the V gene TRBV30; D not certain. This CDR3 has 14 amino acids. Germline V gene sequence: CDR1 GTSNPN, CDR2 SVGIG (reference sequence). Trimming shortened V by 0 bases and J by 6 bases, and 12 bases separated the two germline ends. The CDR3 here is CAWSVIPSTNEQFF. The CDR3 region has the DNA TGTGCCTGGAGTGTAATCCCCAGTACCAATGAGCAGTTCTTC.

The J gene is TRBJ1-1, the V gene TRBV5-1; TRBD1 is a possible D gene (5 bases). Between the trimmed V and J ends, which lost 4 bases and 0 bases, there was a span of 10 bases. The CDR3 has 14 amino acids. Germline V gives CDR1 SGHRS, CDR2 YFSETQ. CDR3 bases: TGCGCCAGCAGCGGCCAGGGCATGAACACTGAAGCTTTCTTT. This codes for CASSGQGMNTEAFF.

The CDR3 here is CASSVDGRFTDTQYF. CDR3 DNA: TGTGCCAGCAGCGTAGACGGCAGGTTCACAGATACGCAGTATTTT. The chain is built from TRBV9 and TRBJ2-3; D not resolved. Germline V CDR1 and CDR2: SGDLS, YYNGEE. The length of the CDR3 is 15 residues. Trimming left V 0 bases short and J 2 bases short, with 10 bases between.

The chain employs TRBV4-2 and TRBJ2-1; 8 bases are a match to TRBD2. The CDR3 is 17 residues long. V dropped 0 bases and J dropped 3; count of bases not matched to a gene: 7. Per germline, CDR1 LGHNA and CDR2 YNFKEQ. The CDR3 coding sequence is TGTGCCAGCAGCCAAGAATCTACGGGACTAGGCTACAATGAGCAGTTCTTC. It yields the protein CASSQESTGLGYNEQFF.

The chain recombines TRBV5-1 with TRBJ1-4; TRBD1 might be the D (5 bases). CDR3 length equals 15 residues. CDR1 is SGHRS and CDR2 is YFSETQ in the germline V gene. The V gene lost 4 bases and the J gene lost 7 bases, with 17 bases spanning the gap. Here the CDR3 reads CASSRSQGFGEKLFF. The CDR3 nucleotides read TGCGCCAGCAGCCGATCCCAGGGCTTTGGTGAAAAACTGTTTTTT.

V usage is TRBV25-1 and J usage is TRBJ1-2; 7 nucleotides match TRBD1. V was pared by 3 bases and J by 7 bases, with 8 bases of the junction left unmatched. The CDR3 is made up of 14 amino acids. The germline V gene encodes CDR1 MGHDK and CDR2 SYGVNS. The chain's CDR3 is CASSDPDRDAGYTF. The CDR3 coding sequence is TGTGCCAGCAGTGATCCCGACAGGGATGCTGGCTACACCTTC.

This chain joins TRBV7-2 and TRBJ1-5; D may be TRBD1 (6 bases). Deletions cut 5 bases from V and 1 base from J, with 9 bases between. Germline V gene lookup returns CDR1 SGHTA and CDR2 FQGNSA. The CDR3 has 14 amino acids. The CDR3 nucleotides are TGTGCCAGCAGCCCACAGGGAAGCAATCAGCCCCAGCATTTT. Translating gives CASSPQGSNQPQHF.

The CDR3 spells CASSSRTRNEQFF. CDR3 DNA: TGTGCCAGCAGCTCCCGGACTAGGAATGAGCAGTTCTTC. The chain combines TRBV7-2 with TRBJ2-1; TRBD2 aligns across 7 bases. The CDR3 extends over 13 amino acids. V was clipped by 4 bases and J by 7 bases; unmatched bases: 4. Germline V gene sequence: CDR1 SGHTA, CDR2 FQGNSA.

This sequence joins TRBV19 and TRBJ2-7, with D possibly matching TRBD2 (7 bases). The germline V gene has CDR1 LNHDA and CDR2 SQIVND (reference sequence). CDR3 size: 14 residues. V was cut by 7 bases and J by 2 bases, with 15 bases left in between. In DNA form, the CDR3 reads TGTGCCAGTAATGACCGGGGGGCAACCTACGAGCAGTACTTC. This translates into CASNDRGATYEQYF.

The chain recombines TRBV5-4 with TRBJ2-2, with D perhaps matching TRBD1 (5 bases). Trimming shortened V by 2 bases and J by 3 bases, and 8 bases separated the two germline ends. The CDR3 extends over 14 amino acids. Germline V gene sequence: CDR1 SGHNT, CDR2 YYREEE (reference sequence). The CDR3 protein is CASSFDRYTGELFF. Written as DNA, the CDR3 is TGTGCCAGCAGCTTCGACAGATACACCGGGGAGCTGTTTTTT. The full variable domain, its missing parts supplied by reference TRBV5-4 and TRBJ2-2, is ETGVTQSPTHLIKTRGQQVTLRCSSQSGHNTVSWYQQALGQGPQFIFQYYREEENGRGNFPPRFSGLQFPNYSSELNVNALELDDSALYLCASSFDRYTGELFFGEGSRLTVL.

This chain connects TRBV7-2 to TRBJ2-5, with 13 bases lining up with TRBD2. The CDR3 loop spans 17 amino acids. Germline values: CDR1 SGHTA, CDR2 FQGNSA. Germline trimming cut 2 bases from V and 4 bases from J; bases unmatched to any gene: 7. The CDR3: CASSLLPGLAGAETQYF. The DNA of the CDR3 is TGTGCCAGCAGCTTACTGCCCGGACTAGCGGGAGCAGAGACCCAGTACTTC. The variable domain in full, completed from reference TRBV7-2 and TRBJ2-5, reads GAGVSQSPSNKVTEKGKDVELRCDPISGHTALYWYRQSLGQGLEFLIYFQGNSAPDKSGLPSDRFSAERTGGSVSTLTIQRTQQEDSAVYLCASSLLPGLAGAETQYFGPGTRLLVL.

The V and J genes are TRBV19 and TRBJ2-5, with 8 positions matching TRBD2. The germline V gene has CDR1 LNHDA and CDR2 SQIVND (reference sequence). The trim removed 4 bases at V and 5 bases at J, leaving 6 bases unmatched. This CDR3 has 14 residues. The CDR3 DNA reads TGTGCCAGTAGTAGATATACGGGGGGGGAGACCCAGTACTTC. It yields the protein CASSRYTGGETQYF.

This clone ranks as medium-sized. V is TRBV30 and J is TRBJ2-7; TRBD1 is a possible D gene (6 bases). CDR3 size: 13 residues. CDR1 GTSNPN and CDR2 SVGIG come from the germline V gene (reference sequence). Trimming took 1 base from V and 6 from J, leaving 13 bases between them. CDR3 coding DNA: TGTGCCTGGAGTGCAGGGACAAACCGCGAGCAGTACTTC. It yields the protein CAWSAGTNREQYF.

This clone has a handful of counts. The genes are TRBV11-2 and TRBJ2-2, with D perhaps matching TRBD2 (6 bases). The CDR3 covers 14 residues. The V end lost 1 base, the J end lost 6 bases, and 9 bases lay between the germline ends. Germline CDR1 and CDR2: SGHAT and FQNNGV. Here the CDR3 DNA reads TGTGCCAGCAGCTTAGCTCAGCGGGCCGGGGAGCTGTTTTTT. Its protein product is CASSLAQRAGELFF.

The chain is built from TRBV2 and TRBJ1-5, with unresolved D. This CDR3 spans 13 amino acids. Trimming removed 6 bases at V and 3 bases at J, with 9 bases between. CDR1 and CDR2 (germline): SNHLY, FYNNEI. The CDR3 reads CASRADFNQPQHF. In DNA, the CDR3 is TGTGCCAGCAGAGCGGACTTCAATCAGCCCCAGCATTTT.

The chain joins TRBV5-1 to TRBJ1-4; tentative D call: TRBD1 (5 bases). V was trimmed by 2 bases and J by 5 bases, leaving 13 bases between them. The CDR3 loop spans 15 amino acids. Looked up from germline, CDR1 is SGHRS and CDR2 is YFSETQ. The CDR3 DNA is TGCGCCAGCAGCTTCAGACGGCGACAGAATGAAAAACTGTTTTTT. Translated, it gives CASSFRRRQNEKLFF. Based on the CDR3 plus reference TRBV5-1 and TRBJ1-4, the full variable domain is KAGVTQTPRYLIKTRGQQVTLSCSPISGHRSVSWYQQTPGQGLQFLFEYFSETQRNKGNFPGRFSGRQFSNSRSEMNVSTLELGDSALYLCASSFRRRQNEKLFFGSGTQLSVL.

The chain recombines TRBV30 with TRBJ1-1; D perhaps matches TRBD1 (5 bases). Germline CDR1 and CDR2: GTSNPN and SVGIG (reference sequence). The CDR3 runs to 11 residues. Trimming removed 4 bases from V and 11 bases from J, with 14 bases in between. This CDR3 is CAWNAGWQAFF. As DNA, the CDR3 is TGTGCCTGGAATGCAGGGTGGCAGGCTTTCTTT.

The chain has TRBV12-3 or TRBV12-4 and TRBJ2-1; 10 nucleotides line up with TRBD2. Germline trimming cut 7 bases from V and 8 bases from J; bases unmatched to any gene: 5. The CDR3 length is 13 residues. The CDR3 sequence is CASNILAGDEQFF. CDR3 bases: TGTGCCAGCAACATTCTAGCGGGAGATGAGCAGTTCTTC.

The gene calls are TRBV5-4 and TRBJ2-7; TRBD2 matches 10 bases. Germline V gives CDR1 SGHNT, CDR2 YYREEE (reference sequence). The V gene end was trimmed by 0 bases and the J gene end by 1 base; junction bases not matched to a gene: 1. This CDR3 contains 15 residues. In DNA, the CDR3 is TGTGCCAGCAGCTTGGAAGCGGGAGGGTCCTACGAGCAGTACTTC. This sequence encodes CASSLEAGGSYEQYF.

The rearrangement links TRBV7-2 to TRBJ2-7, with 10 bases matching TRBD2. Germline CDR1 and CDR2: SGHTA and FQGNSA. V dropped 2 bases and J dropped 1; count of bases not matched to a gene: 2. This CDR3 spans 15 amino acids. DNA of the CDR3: TGTGCCAGCAGCTTAACTAGCGGGAATTCCTACGAGCAGTACTTC. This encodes CASSLTSGNSYEQYF.

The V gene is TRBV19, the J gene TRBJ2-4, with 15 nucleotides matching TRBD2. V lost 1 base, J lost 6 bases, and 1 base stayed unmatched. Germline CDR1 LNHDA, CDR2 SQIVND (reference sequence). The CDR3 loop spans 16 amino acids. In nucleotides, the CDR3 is TGTGCCAGTAGTATAGGGACTAGCGGGAGGGGAAACATTCAGTACTTC. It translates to CASSIGTSGRGNIQYF.

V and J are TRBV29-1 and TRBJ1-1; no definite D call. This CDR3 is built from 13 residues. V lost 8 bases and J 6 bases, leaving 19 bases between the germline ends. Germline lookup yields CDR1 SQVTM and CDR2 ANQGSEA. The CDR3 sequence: CSTTGSTRAEAFF. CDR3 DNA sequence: TGCAGCACCACTGGGAGCACCCGGGCTGAAGCTTTCTTT. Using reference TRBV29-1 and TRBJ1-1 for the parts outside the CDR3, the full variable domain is SAVISQKPSRDICQRGTSLTIQCQVDSQVTMMFWYRQQPGQSLTLIATANQGSEATYESGFVIDKFPISRPNLTFSTLTVSNMSPEDSSIYLCSTTGSTRAEAFFGQGTRLTVV.

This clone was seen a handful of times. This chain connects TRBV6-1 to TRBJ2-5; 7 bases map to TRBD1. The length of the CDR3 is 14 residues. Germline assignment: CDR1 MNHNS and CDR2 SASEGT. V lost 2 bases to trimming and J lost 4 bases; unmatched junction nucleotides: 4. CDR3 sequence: CASSELTGRETQYF. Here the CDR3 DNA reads TGTGCCAGCAGTGAACTGACAGGGCGAGAGACCCAGTACTTC.

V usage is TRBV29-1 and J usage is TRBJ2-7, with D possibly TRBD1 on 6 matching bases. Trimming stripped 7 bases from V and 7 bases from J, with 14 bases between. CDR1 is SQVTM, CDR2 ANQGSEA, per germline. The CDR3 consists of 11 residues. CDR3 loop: CSGNRAGEQYF. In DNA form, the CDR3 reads TGCAGCGGGAACAGGGCCGGAGAGCAGTACTTC.

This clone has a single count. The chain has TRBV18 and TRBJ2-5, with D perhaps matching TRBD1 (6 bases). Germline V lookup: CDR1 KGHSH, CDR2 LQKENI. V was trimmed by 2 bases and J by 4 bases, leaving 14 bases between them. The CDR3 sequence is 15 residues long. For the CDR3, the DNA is TGTGCCAGCTCACCAGCGGCAGGGGTCGGAGAGACCCAGTACTTC. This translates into CASSPAAGVGETQYF.

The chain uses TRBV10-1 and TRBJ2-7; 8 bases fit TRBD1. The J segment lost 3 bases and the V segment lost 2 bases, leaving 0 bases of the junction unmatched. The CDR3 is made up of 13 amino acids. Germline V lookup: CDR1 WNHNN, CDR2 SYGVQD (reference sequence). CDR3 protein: CASSEGTGYEQYF. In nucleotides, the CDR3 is TGCGCCAGCAGTGAGGGGACAGGCTACGAGCAGTACTTC.

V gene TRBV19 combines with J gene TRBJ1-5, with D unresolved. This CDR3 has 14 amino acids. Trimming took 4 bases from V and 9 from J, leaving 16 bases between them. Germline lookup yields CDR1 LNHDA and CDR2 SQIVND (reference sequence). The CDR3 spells CASSTGERQTPQHF. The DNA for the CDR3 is TGTGCCAGTAGTACCGGGGAGCGTCAAACGCCCCAGCATTTT. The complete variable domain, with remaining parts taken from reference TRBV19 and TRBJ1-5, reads DGGITQSPKYLFRKEGQNVTLSCEQNLNHDAMYWYRQDPGQGLRLIYYSQIVNDFQKGDIAEGYSVSREKKESFPLTVTSAQKNPTAFYLCASSTGERQTPQHFGDGTRLSIL.

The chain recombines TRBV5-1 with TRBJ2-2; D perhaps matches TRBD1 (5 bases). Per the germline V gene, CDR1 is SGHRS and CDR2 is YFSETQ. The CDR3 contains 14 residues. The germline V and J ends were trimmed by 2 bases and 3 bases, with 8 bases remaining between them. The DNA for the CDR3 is TGCGCCAGCAGCTTAGGGGTTTACACCGGGGAGCTGTTTTTT. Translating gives CASSLGVYTGELFF.

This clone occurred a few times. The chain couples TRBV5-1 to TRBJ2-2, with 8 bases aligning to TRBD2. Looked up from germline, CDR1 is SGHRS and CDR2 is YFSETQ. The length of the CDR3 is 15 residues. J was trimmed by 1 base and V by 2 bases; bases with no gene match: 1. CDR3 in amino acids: CASSFAGGNTGELFF. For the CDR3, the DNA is TGCGCCAGCAGCTTCGCGGGGGGGAACACCGGGGAGCTGTTTTTT.

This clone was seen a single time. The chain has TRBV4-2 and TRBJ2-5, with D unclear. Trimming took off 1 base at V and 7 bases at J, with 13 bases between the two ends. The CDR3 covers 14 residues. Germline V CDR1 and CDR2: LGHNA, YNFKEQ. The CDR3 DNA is TGTGCCAGCAGCCAAGGGAGAAATGATGGGACCCAGTACTTC. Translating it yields CASSQGRNDGTQYF.